Listed here is a single T cell receptor (beta chain). Antigen unknown. This record belongs to a study of cytomegalovirus exposure and HLA in healthy donors. Both 60 Vbeta primers and 13 Jbeta primers went into the PCR. Sequencing was performed with immunoSEQ multiplex PCR; in TCRdb, only in-frame clones are kept and a portion is missing. The listing contains approximately 38,000 clones. Notes on the study in general: Whilst most TCR sequences proved rare, a subset of public TCRs occurred across many donors.

Germline lookup yields CDR1 MRHNA and CDR2 SNTAGT. V was clipped by 1 base and J by 3 bases, with 6 bases between them. The CDR3 is made up of 13 amino acids. The clonotype comes from a man aged 25 to 40 in good health and CMV-seronegative. The sequenced sample was PBMCs. The chain joins TRBV6-4 to TRBJ1-2; D perhaps matches TRBD1 (5 bases). As DNA, the CDR3 is TGTGCCAGCAGTGACTTAGGGGACTATGGCTACACCTTC. It codes for CASSDLGDYGYTF.